A selection of T cell receptor beta chains follows, all from one sample in a study of cytomegalovirus exposure and HLA in healthy donors. Sequencing used immunoSEQ multiplex PCR; TCRdb keeps in-frame clones, though not all of them. Of 200,000 or so clones listed, about 90% are singletons. The source material was PBMCs. The receptors stem from a woman aged 18 to 35 in good health and CMV-seronegative. Each CDR3 is given with its conserved first and last residue. The size field is filled for only some rows; it gives once, few, many or a size class.

j_gene: TRBJ2-7
v_gene: TRBV7-2
abundance: .
CDR3aa: CASSLGRTSGVKQYF

j_gene: TRBJ2-1
v_gene: TRBV6-5
abundance: .
CDR3aa: CASSPIGGNEQFF

j_gene: TRBJ2-1
v_gene: TRBV2
abundance: .
CDR3aa: CASSRRDYRFF

j_gene: TRBJ1-1
v_gene: TRBV2
abundance: .
CDR3aa: CASSESGRSEAFF

j_gene: TRBJ1-5
v_gene: TRBV30
abundance: .
CDR3aa: CAWSVAGNQPQHF

j_gene: TRBJ2-2
v_gene: TRBV13
abundance: .
CDR3aa: CASSFHRTGELFF

j_gene: TRBJ2-7
v_gene: TRBV29-1
abundance: .
CDR3aa: CSVQTGIFPYEQYF

j_gene: TRBJ2-3
v_gene: TRBV27
abundance: .
CDR3aa: CASSLTPPVALDTQYF

j_gene: TRBJ2-7
v_gene: TRBV5-6
abundance: .
CDR3aa: CASSLFDRGIDEQYF

j_gene: TRBJ1-3
v_gene: TRBV7-9
abundance: .
CDR3aa: CASTRSGQYSGNTIYF

j_gene: TRBJ2-1
v_gene: TRBV9
abundance: .
CDR3aa: CASSPQTSGLYNEQFF

j_gene: TRBJ1-2
v_gene: TRBV30
abundance: .
CDR3aa: CAWNGQPFTNYGYTF

j_gene: TRBJ2-1
v_gene: TRBV4-1
abundance: few
CDR3aa: CASSLSGRTYNEQFF

j_gene: TRBJ1-2
v_gene: TRBV18
abundance: .
CDR3aa: CASSPDSGRNYGYTF

j_gene: TRBJ2-1
v_gene: TRBV9
abundance: .
CDR3aa: CASSVGTSGSMIEQFF

j_gene: TRBJ2-7
v_gene: TRBV7-8
abundance: .
CDR3aa: CASSPQTGQSYEQYF

j_gene: TRBJ2-1
v_gene: TRBV21-1
abundance: .
CDR3aa: CASSSHWSGALIYNEQFF

j_gene: TRBJ2-1
v_gene: TRBV29-1
abundance: .
CDR3aa: CSVSRGRAYEQFF

j_gene: TRBJ2-7
v_gene: TRBV5-1
abundance: .
CDR3aa: CASSLRQGDDEQYF

j_gene: TRBJ2-7
v_gene: TRBV18
abundance: once
CDR3aa: CASSPFSGSSGTDEQYF

j_gene: TRBJ2-5
v_gene: TRBV7-9
abundance: .
CDR3aa: CASSLGQGTSDQETQYF

j_gene: TRBJ2-2
v_gene: TRBV5-1
abundance: .
CDR3aa: CASSLRGTGDTGELFF

j_gene: TRBJ1-1
v_gene: TRBV27
abundance: .
CDR3aa: CASSLDGEMNTEAFF

j_gene: TRBJ2-7
v_gene: TRBV2
abundance: few
CDR3aa: CASSVRRDYEQYF

j_gene: TRBJ2-7
v_gene: TRBV5-1
abundance: .
CDR3aa: CASSLAATGSYEQYF

j_gene: TRBJ2-3
v_gene: TRBV20-1
abundance: .
CDR3aa: CSARQGSTQYF

j_gene: TRBJ2-3
v_gene: TRBV4-1
abundance: .
CDR3aa: CASSQVTSGRGPDTQYF

j_gene: TRBJ2-7
v_gene: TRBV27
abundance: .
CDR3aa: CASGTAYSYEQYF

j_gene: TRBJ2-3
v_gene: TRBV5-4
abundance: .
CDR3aa: CASSYTPTWDTQYF

j_gene: TRBJ1-3
v_gene: TRBV30
abundance: .
CDR3aa: CAWSVIGTGLGRGNTIYF

j_gene: TRBJ2-7
v_gene: TRBV7-2
abundance: .
CDR3aa: CASSYGPGTSGRVPYEQYF

j_gene: TRBJ1-5
v_gene: TRBV2
abundance: .
CDR3aa: CASRWTANQPQHF

j_gene: TRBJ2-4
v_gene: TRBV30
abundance: .
CDR3aa: CAWSLGLADGKNIQYF

j_gene: TRBJ1-5
v_gene: TRBV6-1
abundance: .
CDR3aa: CASSEVGGGEPQHF

j_gene: TRBJ1-3
v_gene: TRBV7-8
abundance: .
CDR3aa: CASSPTQTESSGNTIYF

j_gene: TRBJ2-7
v_gene: TRBV4-1
abundance: .
CDR3aa: CASSQEGQGVYEQYF

j_gene: TRBJ2-7
v_gene: TRBV27
abundance: .
CDR3aa: CASSFSIGIPSYEQYF

j_gene: TRBJ2-7
v_gene: TRBV28
abundance: .
CDR3aa: CASKGQGSWFYEQYF

j_gene: TRBJ2-3
v_gene: TRBV28
abundance: .
CDR3aa: CASSWSSGRWADTQYF

j_gene: TRBJ2-1
v_gene: TRBV4-3
abundance: once
CDR3aa: CASSRHVTGLADGNEQFF

j_gene: TRBJ2-3
v_gene: TRBV27
abundance: once
CDR3aa: CASIGQGAPDTQYF

j_gene: TRBJ2-7
v_gene: TRBV5-4
abundance: .
CDR3aa: CASSLGAGRASYEQYF

j_gene: TRBJ2-1
v_gene: TRBV28
abundance: once
CDR3aa: CASSPGLVPNEQFF

j_gene: TRBJ2-7
v_gene: TRBV29-1
abundance: .
CDR3aa: CSGKEQNTYEQYF

j_gene: TRBJ1-1
v_gene: TRBV2
abundance: .
CDR3aa: CASSEGPGTEAFF

j_gene: TRBJ2-7
v_gene: TRBV7-8
abundance: .
CDR3aa: CASSLADRSSYEQYF

j_gene: TRBJ2-1
v_gene: TRBV27
abundance: .
CDR3aa: CASRWDTIDNEQFF

j_gene: TRBJ2-5
v_gene: TRBV11-3
abundance: .
CDR3aa: CASSFGLGETQYF

j_gene: TRBJ2-7
v_gene: TRBV5-1
abundance: few
CDR3aa: CASSPRAPGGNYEQYF

j_gene: TRBJ2-2
v_gene: TRBV25-1
abundance: .
CDR3aa: CASSVTGELFF

j_gene: TRBJ2-7
v_gene: TRBV18
abundance: .
CDR3aa: CASSPLYREGLIYEQYF

j_gene: TRBJ2-7
v_gene: TRBV6-6
abundance: .
CDR3aa: CASSGLQIPYEQYF

j_gene: TRBJ2-7
v_gene: TRBV4-2
abundance: .
CDR3aa: CASSQEGGQNYEQYF

j_gene: TRBJ2-2
v_gene: TRBV27
abundance: .
CDR3aa: CASSRSGRNTGELFF

j_gene: TRBJ2-7
v_gene: TRBV11-2
abundance: .
CDR3aa: CASSFTSSGNEQYF

j_gene: TRBJ2-4
v_gene: TRBV28
abundance: .
CDR3aa: CASSFSGGGNIQYF

j_gene: TRBJ2-1
v_gene: TRBV10-3
abundance: .
CDR3aa: CAISMTGGLYNEQFF

j_gene: TRBJ2-1
v_gene: TRBV2
abundance: .
CDR3aa: CASSERQAGYNEQFF

j_gene: TRBJ1-2
v_gene: TRBV7-2
abundance: .
CDR3aa: CASSLRDTPNYGYTF

j_gene: TRBJ1-5
v_gene: TRBV2
abundance: .
CDR3aa: CASSLPDRVWDQPQHF